These 21 T cell receptor beta chains came from one sample sequenced in a study of T-cell reconstitution after alpha-beta-depleted transplantation in children. Researchers prepared the TCRbeta library using unique molecular identifiers, the study reports. TCRdb ran MiXCR on the PCR reads and lists one entry per CDR3 protein. This table has about 400,000 distinct CDR3 sequences, about a fifth appearing once. The sequences come from PBMCs from the stem cell graft donor, collected from the stem cell graft. The receptors were gathered from a human donor who donated a stem cell graft to a child with acute myeloid leukemia.

This clonotype was counted only a few times. The rearrangement joins TRBV7-3 to TRBJ2-2; no definite D call. The CDR3 covers 15 residues. V gave up 2 bases and J gave up 2 bases, with 9 bases separating them. Germline V gives CDR1 SGHTA, CDR2 FQGTGA. The CDR3 DNA reads TGTGCCAGCAGCTTAGGCTTCTCAAACACCGGGGAGCTGTTTTTT. It encodes CASSLGFSNTGELFF.

This clonotype has more than one count but fewer than ten. The V and J genes are TRBV4-3 and TRBJ2-7; D is perhaps TRBD1 (5 bases). This CDR3 has 16 residues. V was clipped by 3 bases and J by 0 bases, with 15 bases between them. Germline V gives CDR1 LGHNA, CDR2 YSLEER. In DNA form, the CDR3 reads TGCGCCAGCAGCCAGATCCCGGACACAAGCTCCTACGAGCAGTACTTC. It translates to CASSQIPDTSSYEQYF.

The chain uses TRBV12-3 or TRBV12-4 and TRBJ2-5; TRBD2 matches 8 bases. This CDR3 region has 14 residues. Trimming at V came to 3 bases and at J to 4 bases, leaving 4 bases not matched to a gene. The CDR3 DNA follows: TGTGCCAGCAGTTTTGCGGGGACTAGAGAGACCCAGTACTTC. Translation gives CASSFAGTRETQYF.

J is TRBJ2-5 and V is TRBV5-1; 8 bases match TRBD1. V gave up 4 bases and J gave up 5 bases; unmatched junction bases: 7. The CDR3 length is 14 residues. CDR1 SGHRS and CDR2 YFSETQ come from the germline V gene. The CDR3 reads CASSTGQGGETQYF. The CDR3 region has the DNA TGCGCCAGCAGCACCGGACAGGGTGGGGAGACCCAGTACTTC.

V usage is TRBV6-5 and J usage is TRBJ2-2; TRBD1 matches at 7 bases. With 4 bases clipped from V and 7 bases from J, the junction kept 6 bases outside the gene matches. Germline CDR1 reads MNHEY; CDR2 reads SVGAGI. The CDR3 length is 14 residues. In DNA form, the CDR3 reads TGTGCCAGCAGTTCCGCAACAGGGGTCGGGGAGCTGTTTTTT. It encodes CASSSATGVGELFF.

This clonotype was counted ten times or more. This rearrangement joins TRBV12-3 or TRBV12-4 to TRBJ2-7; D gene unclear. V was pared by 0 bases and J by 2 bases, with 14 bases between. This CDR3 region has 16 residues. In DNA, the CDR3 is TGTGCCAGCAGTTTAGCGCTGGAGCTAGAGCCCTACGAGCAGTACTTC. Protein sequence: CASSLALELEPYEQYF.

For the CDR3, the DNA is TGTGCCTGGAGTGTACTTAGCGGGAGGTCCGGTGAGCAGTTCTTC. It codes for CAWSVLSGRSGEQFF. V gene TRBV30 combines with J gene TRBJ2-1; 10 bases match TRBD2. The ends lost 0 bases at V and 9 bases at J; junction bases unmatched: 8. Germline assignment: CDR1 GTSNPN and CDR2 SVGIG (reference sequence). The CDR3 has 15 amino acids.

The chain couples TRBV12-3 or TRBV12-4 to TRBJ2-7, with 8 bases identical to TRBD2. V shed 3 bases and J 7 bases; nucleotides not matched to a gene: 2. The CDR3 consists of 12 residues. The CDR3 coding sequence is TGTGCCAGCAGTTTCGGGGGGGTAGAGCAGTACTTC. Translation: CASSFGGVEQYF.

Ten or more counts support this clonotype. V usage is TRBV5-5 and J usage is TRBJ2-1, with D possibly TRBD2 on 6 matching bases. Germline CDR1 SGHKS, CDR2 YYEKEE (reference sequence). CDR3 length equals 15 residues. Trimming stripped 3 bases from V and 7 bases from J, with 17 bases between. The CDR3 sequence: CASSYGRSVGNEQFF. For the CDR3, the DNA is TGTGCCAGCAGCTATGGGAGGTCGGTTGGGAATGAGCAGTTCTTC.

This clonotype was observed a handful of times. The chain recombines TRBV29-1 with TRBJ2-5; D gene uncertain. Deletions cut 4 bases from V and 10 bases from J, with 16 bases between. CDR3 length equals 12 residues. Germline V gene sequence: CDR1 SQVTM, CDR2 ANQGSEA. CDR3 coding DNA: TGCAGCGTTGTCCCGGGTTCGATCGTCCAGTACTTC. It yields the protein CSVVPGSIVQYF.

The V and J genes are TRBV4-3 and TRBJ2-2; D remains unclear. Trimming stripped 0 bases from V and 3 bases from J, with 2 bases between. Germline CDR1 reads LGHNA; CDR2 reads YSLEER. This CDR3 contains 13 residues. CDR3 sequence reads: CASSQEHTGELFF. The CDR3 DNA sequence: TGCGCCAGCAGCCAAGAACACACCGGGGAGCTGTTTTTT.

V and J are TRBV20-1 and TRBJ2-1, with 13 bases that match TRBD2. CDR1 is DFQATT, CDR2 SNEGSKA, per germline (reference sequence). J lost 8 bases, V lost 5 bases, and 9 bases had no gene match. This CDR3 has 15 amino acids. The CDR3 region has the DNA TGCAGTGCTGGTAGGACTAGCGGGAGATCCGATGAGCAGTTCTTC. It encodes CSAGRTSGRSDEQFF.

This clonotype was picked up many times. The V gene is TRBV12-3 or TRBV12-4, the J gene TRBJ2-3; possible D gene TRBD1, 6 bases. Trimming took 2 bases from V and 2 from J, leaving 11 bases between them. CDR3 length equals 15 residues. The chain's CDR3 is CASSLRQADTDTQYF. The CDR3 nucleotides read TGTGCCAGCAGTTTACGACAGGCGGACACAGATACGCAGTATTTT.

This clonotype was seen only a few times. This chain uses TRBV29-1 with TRBJ2-5; D gene uncertain. This CDR3 has 13 residues. Germline CDR1 SQVTM, CDR2 ANQGSEA. Trimming shortened V by 2 bases and J by 4 bases, and 11 bases separated the two germline ends. CDR3 amino acids: CSVEWQKGETQYF. The CDR3 coding sequence is TGCAGCGTTGAATGGCAGAAGGGAGAGACCCAGTACTTC.

The chain joins TRBV25-1 to TRBJ2-7; TRBD1 matches 11 bases. Trimming cost V 8 bases and J 3 bases; bases outside gene matches: 18. The CDR3 length is 18 residues. Per germline, CDR1 MGHDK and CDR2 SYGVNS. The CDR3 DNA is TGTGCCAGCTCGAACGGGGCGGGAACCGGGACAGGGGGCTACGAGCAGTACTTC. Amino acids: CASSNGAGTGTGGYEQYF.

The chain recombines TRBV4-2 with TRBJ2-7; tentative D call: TRBD1 (5 bases). CDR1 LGHNA and CDR2 YNFKEQ come from the germline V gene. V dropped 0 bases and J dropped 2 bases, with 14 bases sitting between them. There are 16 residues in the CDR3. The CDR3 DNA sequence: TGTGCCAGCAGCCAAGACTCCGTGGGGCGCCCCTACGAGCAGTACTTC. Its protein product is CASSQDSVGRPYEQYF.

This clonotype came up many times. CDR3 amino acids: CSAMRPATDTQYF. The CDR3 bases are TGCAGTGCTATGCGGCCGGCAACAGATACGCAGTATTTT. The chain joins TRBV20-1 to TRBJ2-3, with D uncertain. The germline V gene has CDR1 DFQATT and CDR2 SNEGSKA (reference sequence). CDR3 length: 13 amino acids. V was trimmed by 4 bases and J by 3 bases, leaving 11 bases between them.

This clonotype has at least ten counts. The chain recombines TRBV20-1 with TRBJ2-7; D may correspond to TRBD1 or TRBD2 (5 bases each). The CDR3 consists of 14 residues. Germline CDR1 and CDR2: DFQATT and SNEGSKA (reference sequence). The V end lost 3 bases, the J end lost 0 bases, and 12 bases lay between the germline ends. Written as DNA, the CDR3 is TGCAGTGCTAGGGCCGGGACCGCCTCCTACGAGCAGTACTTC. This sequence encodes CSARAGTASYEQYF.

J is TRBJ2-5 and V is TRBV28; D remains unclear. The CDR3 covers 11 residues. Germline CDR1 and CDR2: MDHEN and SYDVKM. V was trimmed by 7 bases and J by 6 bases, leaving 9 bases between them. The CDR3 sequence: CASNSKQTQYF. CDR3 nucleotide sequence: TGTGCCAGCAATAGTAAGCAGACCCAGTACTTC.

The rearrangement uses TRBV29-1 and TRBJ2-1; D unresolved. The CDR3 contains 14 residues. Trimming left V 4 bases short and J 4 bases short, with 14 bases between. Germline loops: CDR1 SQVTM, CDR2 ANQGSEA. The chain's CDR3 is CSVAYGYPYNEQFF. The CDR3 nucleotides are TGCAGCGTTGCCTACGGTTACCCATACAATGAGCAGTTCTTC.

This chain uses TRBV21-1 with TRBJ1-1; TRBD1, the D gene given by the table, was not confirmed from the DNA. TRBV21-1 is an annotated pseudogene. The CDR3 runs to 13 residues. The CDR3: CASSKCLGPRAFF. The DNA for the CDR3 is TGTGCCAGCAGCAAATGCTTGGGGCCGCGAGCTTTCTTT.